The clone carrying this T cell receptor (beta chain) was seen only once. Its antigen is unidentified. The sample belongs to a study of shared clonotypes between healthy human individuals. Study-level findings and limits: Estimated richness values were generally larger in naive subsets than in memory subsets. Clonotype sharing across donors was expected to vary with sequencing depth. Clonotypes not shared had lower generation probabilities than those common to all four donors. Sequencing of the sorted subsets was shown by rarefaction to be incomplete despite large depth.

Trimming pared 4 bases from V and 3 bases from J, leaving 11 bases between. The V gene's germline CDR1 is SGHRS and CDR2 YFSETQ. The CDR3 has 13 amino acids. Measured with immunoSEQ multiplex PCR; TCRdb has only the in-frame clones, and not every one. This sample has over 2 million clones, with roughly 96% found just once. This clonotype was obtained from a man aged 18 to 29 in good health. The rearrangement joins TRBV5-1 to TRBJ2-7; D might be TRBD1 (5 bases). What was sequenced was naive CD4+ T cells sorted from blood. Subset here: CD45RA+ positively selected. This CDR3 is CASSATVDYEQYF. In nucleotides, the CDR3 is TGCGCCAGCAGCGCGACAGTAGACTACGAGCAGTACTTC.